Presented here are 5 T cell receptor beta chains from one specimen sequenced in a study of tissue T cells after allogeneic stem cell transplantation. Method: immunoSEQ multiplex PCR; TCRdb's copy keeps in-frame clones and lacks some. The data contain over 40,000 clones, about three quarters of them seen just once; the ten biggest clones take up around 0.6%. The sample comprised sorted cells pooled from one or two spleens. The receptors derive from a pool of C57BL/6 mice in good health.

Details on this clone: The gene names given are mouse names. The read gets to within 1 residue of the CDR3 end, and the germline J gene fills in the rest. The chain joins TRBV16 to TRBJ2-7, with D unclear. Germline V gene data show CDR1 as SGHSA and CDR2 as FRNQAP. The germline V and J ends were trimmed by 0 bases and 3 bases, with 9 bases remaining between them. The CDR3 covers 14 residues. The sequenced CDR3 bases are TGTGCAAGCAGCTTAGATTTCAGTGTCTATGAACAGTAC. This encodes CASSLDFSVYEQY. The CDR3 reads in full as CASSLDFSVYEQYF.

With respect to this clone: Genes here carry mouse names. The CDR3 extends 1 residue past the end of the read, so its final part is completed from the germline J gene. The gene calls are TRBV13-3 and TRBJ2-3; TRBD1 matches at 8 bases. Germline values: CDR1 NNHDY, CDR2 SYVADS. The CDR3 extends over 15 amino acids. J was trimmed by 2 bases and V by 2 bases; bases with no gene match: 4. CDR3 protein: CASSEPGGNAETLYF. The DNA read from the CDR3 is TGTGCCAGCAGTGAACCAGGGGGCAATGCAGAAACGCTGTAT.

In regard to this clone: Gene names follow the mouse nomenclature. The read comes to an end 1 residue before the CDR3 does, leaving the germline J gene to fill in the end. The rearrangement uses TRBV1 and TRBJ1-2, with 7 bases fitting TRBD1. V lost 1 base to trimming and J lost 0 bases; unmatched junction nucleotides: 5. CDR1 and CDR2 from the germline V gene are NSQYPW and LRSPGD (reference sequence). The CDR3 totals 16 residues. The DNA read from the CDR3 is TGCACCTGCAGTGCAGGGGACAGTAATGCAAACTCCGACTACACC. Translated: CTCSAGDSNANSDYT. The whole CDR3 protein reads CTCSAGDSNANSDYTF.

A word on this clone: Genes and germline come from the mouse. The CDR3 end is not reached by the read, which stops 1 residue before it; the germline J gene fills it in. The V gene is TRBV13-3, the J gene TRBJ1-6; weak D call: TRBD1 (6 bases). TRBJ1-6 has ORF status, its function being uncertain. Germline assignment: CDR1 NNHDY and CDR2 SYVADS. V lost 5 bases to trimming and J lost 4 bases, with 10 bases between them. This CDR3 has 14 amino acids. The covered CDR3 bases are TGTGCCAGCAGCCCGGGACAATATAATTCGCCCCTCTAC. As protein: CASSPGQYNSPLY. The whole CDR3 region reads CASSPGQYNSPLYF.

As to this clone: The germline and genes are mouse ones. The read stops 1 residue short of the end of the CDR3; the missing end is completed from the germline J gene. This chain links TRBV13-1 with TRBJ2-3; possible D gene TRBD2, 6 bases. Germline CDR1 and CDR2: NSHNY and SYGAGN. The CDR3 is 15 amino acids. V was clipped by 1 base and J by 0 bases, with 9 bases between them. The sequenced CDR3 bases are TGTGCCAGCAGTGATTCTGGGGTTAGTGCAGAAACGCTGTAT. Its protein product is CASSDSGVSAETLY. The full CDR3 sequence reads CASSDSGVSAETLYF.